This TCR beta chain derives from a study of blood T cells in healthy people across ages. The CDR3 is made up of 15 amino acids. The ends were cut back, 5 bases at V and 5 bases at J, with 13 bases in the middle. CDR1 is SEHNR and CDR2 is FQNEAQ in the germline V gene (reference sequence). This clonotype was counted only a few times. Then a second PCR, running roughly 7 to 11 cycles, was carried out with a sample-barcoded 5' primer and a J-beta primer mix. MiXCR was run by TCRdb on the 5' RACE reads, yielding one entry per CDR3 protein. The table has over 600,000 distinct CDR3 sequences, just over 55% seen once.

The clonotype was recovered from a man aged 40-49 years in good health. V usage is TRBV7-9 and J usage is TRBJ1-6; D ambiguous. Sequences were obtained from blood. CDR3 amino acids: CASSPSNSDNSPLHF. The CDR3 coding sequence is TGTGCCAGCAGCCCGTCCAACTCGGATAATTCACCCCTCCACTTT.